Below are 5 T cell receptor beta chains sequenced from a single sample in a study of CD8+CD57+ T cells in acquired aplastic anemia. TCR beta VDJ and CDR3 were profiled, and genomic DNA was the template. TCRdb itself ran the reads through MiXCR, one entry per CDR3 protein. Altogether roughly 50,000 distinct CDR3 sequences are present, 55% to 75% being singletons, with the ten largest covering roughly 34%. The sample comprised sorted CD4+, CD8+, or CD8+CD57+ T cells (not recorded which) from PBMCs. All receptors come from a human donor in good health, serving as a control.

Sample share makes this clonotype hyperexpanded (1% or more). The chain carries TRBV20-1 and TRBJ2-7; D perhaps matches TRBD2 (5 bases). Germline-derived CDR1 and CDR2 are DFQATT and SNEGSKA (reference sequence). The CDR3 runs 15 residues. V lost 6 bases, J lost 3 bases, and 21 bases lay in between. The CDR3 DNA is TGCAGTGCAGACATCGGGGAGAAAGATCTCTACGAGCAGTACTTC. Translation gives CSADIGEKDLYEQYF.

The chain couples TRBV15 to TRBJ1-5, with D uncertain. Trimming took 7 bases from V and 4 from J, leaving 17 bases between them. CDR1 LNHNV and CDR2 YYDKDF come from the germline V gene (reference sequence). CDR3 length equals 15 residues. The CDR3 DNA follows: TGTGCCACCATTAGTACCTGGGGTTCTAATCAGCCCCAGCATTTT. Its translation: CATISTWGSNQPQHF.

Ten or more counts support this clonotype. The chain uses TRBV6-1 and TRBJ1-2; D perhaps matches TRBD1 (5 bases). CDR1 and CDR2 from the germline V gene are MNHNS and SASEGT. This CDR3 contains 15 residues. With 8 bases removed from V and 1 base from J, the gap between germline ends came to 17 bases. This CDR3 reads CASDVLTAINYGYTF. DNA for the CDR3: TGTGCCAGCGACGTACTGACAGCTATTAACTATGGCTACACCTTC.

There are a few counts of this clonotype. The J gene is TRBJ1-2, the V gene TRBV19; weak D call: TRBD1 (5 bases). V was clipped by 0 bases and J by 4 bases, with 15 bases between them. CDR1 LNHDA and CDR2 SQIVND come from the germline V gene (reference sequence). The CDR3 length is 16 residues. The CDR3 bases are TGTGCCAGTAGTATAGAAGCACGGGGAAGGGGCTATGGCTACACCTTC. This sequence encodes CASSIEARGRGYGYTF.

J is TRBJ1-1 and V is TRBV30; D not resolved. CDR1 is GTSNPN, CDR2 SVGIG, per germline (reference sequence). The CDR3 is 11 amino acids. The V and J ends lost 4 bases and 0 bases respectively, with 3 bases between them. The chain's CDR3 is CAWTLNTEAFF. The CDR3 coding sequence is TGTGCCTGGACCTTGAACACTGAAGCTTTCTTT. The variable domain in full, completed from reference TRBV30 and TRBJ1-1, reads SQTIHQWPATLVQPVGSPLSLECTVEGTSNPNLYWYRQAAGRGLQLLFYSVGIGQISSEVPQNLSASRPQDRQFILSSKKLLLSDSGFYLCAWTLNTEAFFGQGTRLTVV.